A single sample gave rise to the 16 T cell receptor beta chains below, sequenced in a study of neurological immune-mediated disorders. Each CDR3 protein gets one entry after TCRdb re-called the 5' RACE reads with MiXCR. The sample shows approximately 40,000 distinct CDR3 sequences, more than 14% of them seen only once. Specimen: CD4+ T cells from blood. These receptors originate from a woman between 55 and 75 years old with HTLV-1-associated myelopathy (HAM/TSP).

At least ten counts were recorded for this clonotype. The chain uses TRBV12-3 or TRBV12-4 and TRBJ1-2; D not resolved. The CDR3 runs to 15 residues. V was trimmed by 6 bases and J by 6 bases, leaving 20 bases between them. CDR3 sequence (DNA): TGTGCCAGCAGCCCAACAAGCCGGGCGTTTGATGGCTACACCTTC. This gives the protein CASSPTSRAFDGYTF.

This clonotype was counted a few times. V usage is TRBV6-6 and J usage is TRBJ1-2, with TRBD1 as a possible D gene (5 bases). This CDR3 is built from 15 residues. Germline V gene lookup returns CDR1 MNHNY and CDR2 SVGAGI (reference sequence). Trimming shortened V by 0 bases and J by 2 bases, and 10 bases separated the two germline ends. The CDR3 nucleotides read TGTGCCAGCAGTTACTCGACAGCAGAGAACTATGGCTACACCTTC. This translates into CASSYSTAENYGYTF.

This clonotype was observed many times. The V call is TRBV12-3 or TRBV12-4, the J call TRBJ1-5, with D possibly TRBD1 on 5 matching bases. The CDR3 covers 14 residues. Trimming pared 3 bases from V and 3 bases from J, leaving 9 bases between. The CDR3 sequence: CASSLRGDNQPQHF. The CDR3 DNA is TGTGCCAGCAGTTTGAGAGGGGACAATCAGCCCCAGCATTTT.

This clonotype was counted many times. The chain combines TRBV20-1 with TRBJ1-5; D not resolved. CDR3 size: 13 residues. Trimming took 3 bases from V and 0 from J, leaving 6 bases between them. Germline values: CDR1 DFQATT, CDR2 SNEGSKA (reference sequence). CDR3 DNA sequence: TGCAGTGCTAGGGAATTTAGCAATCAGCCCCAGCATTTT. This encodes CSAREFSNQPQHF.

This clonotype was picked up many times. V and J are TRBV5-1 and TRBJ2-7; D may be TRBD1 (5 bases). Trimming left V 3 bases short and J 4 bases short, with 14 bases between. Per germline, CDR1 SGHRS and CDR2 YFSETQ. This CDR3 spans 14 amino acids. The chain's CDR3 is CASSSNTGPYEQYF. The CDR3 region has the DNA TGCGCCAGCAGCTCGAACACAGGTCCTTACGAGCAGTACTTC.

At least ten counts were recorded for this clonotype. The genes are TRBV20-1 and TRBJ2-1; TRBD1 or TRBD2 may be the D gene (7 bases each). Per germline, CDR1 DFQATT and CDR2 SNEGSKA (reference sequence). V was cut by 4 bases and J by 2 bases, with 18 bases left in between. The CDR3 is 16 residues long. CDR3 protein: CSAIIPRGGTYNEQFF. CDR3 DNA: TGCAGTGCTATTATACCCAGGGGGGGGACCTACAATGAGCAGTTCTTC.

This clonotype was seen ten or more times. The chain employs TRBV6-5 and TRBJ1-5, with D unclear. The CDR3 runs to 15 residues. Germline V gives CDR1 MNHEY, CDR2 SVGAGI. Deletions cut 0 bases from V and 3 bases from J, with 9 bases between. CDR3 residues: CASSYSGGVNQPQHF. CDR3 DNA: TGTGCCAGCAGTTACTCAGGAGGAGTCAATCAGCCCCAGCATTTT.

This clonotype was found many times. This chain joins TRBV5-1 and TRBJ2-3; D remains ambiguous. V shed 0 bases and J shed 0 bases, with 8 bases lying between them. The V gene's germline CDR1 is SGHRS and CDR2 YFSETQ. CDR3 size: 15 residues. The CDR3 DNA reads as TGCGCCAGCAGCTTGGCCGGCGGCAGCACAGATACGCAGTATTTT. It yields the protein CASSLAGGSTDTQYF.

In this sample, this clonotype turned up many times. The chain uses TRBV29-1 and TRBJ2-3, with TRBD1 identical over 7 bases. J was trimmed by 8 bases and V by 3 bases; bases with no gene match: 8. The germline CDR1 and CDR2 sequences are SQVTM and ANQGSEA. CDR3 size: 13 residues. CDR3: CSVERQGQGTQYF. As DNA, the CDR3 is TGCAGCGTTGAGAGACAGGGTCAAGGTACGCAGTATTTT.

This clonotype was picked up many times. This chain joins TRBV10-3 and TRBJ2-3, with 8 bases that match TRBD2. Germline trimming cut 0 bases from V and 4 bases from J; bases unmatched to any gene: 6. The CDR3 totals 16 residues. The germline V gene encodes CDR1 ENHRY and CDR2 SYGVKD. This chain's CDR3 is CAISESRTSIADTQYF. CDR3 nucleotide sequence: TGTGCCATCAGTGAGTCAAGGACTAGCATTGCAGATACGCAGTATTTT.

At least ten counts were recorded for this clonotype. The CDR3 protein is CSAPGFQDLKTAANYGYTF. CDR3 coding DNA: TGCAGTGCTCCCGGTTTCCAAGACCTGAAGACGGCAGCTAACTATGGCTACACCTTC. This chain connects TRBV20-1 to TRBJ1-2; D call uncertain. The CDR3 runs 19 residues. In germline, CDR1 is DFQATT, CDR2 SNEGSKA (reference sequence). The V end lost 5 bases, the J end lost 0 bases, and 28 bases lay between the germline ends.

This clonotype was recorded many times. At one end, the junction sequence differs from germline, possibly due to a read error. This rearrangement joins TRBV10-3 to TRBJ2-5, with a weak D call TRBD2 (7 bases). The CDR3 has 9 residues. Germline V gives CDR1 ENHRY, CDR2 SYGVKD. The CDR3 region has the DNA TGTGCCATAGGACTAGGGGGGAACTTC. Protein product: CAIGLGGNF.

This clonotype was detected only a few times. The rearrangement joins TRBV10-1 to TRBJ2-3; maybe TRBD2 (6 bases). V was clipped by 10 bases and J by 2 bases, with 19 bases between them. The germline V gene has CDR1 WNHNN and CDR2 SYGVQD (reference sequence). CDR3 length equals 15 residues. The CDR3, as DNA: TGCGCCAATGACGAGACGGGAGAAACCACAGATACGCAGTATTTT. The encoded protein is CANDETGETTDTQYF.

This clonotype appeared many times. This chain uses TRBV2 with TRBJ1-5; 7 bases match TRBD1. CDR1 is SNHLY, CDR2 FYNNEI, per germline. The CDR3 runs 15 residues. Losses at the gene ends were 7 bases for V and 5 bases for J; bases not matched to a gene: 11. The CDR3, as DNA: TGTGCCAGCATTCCGGACAGGCAGGGGTATCAGCCCCAGCATTTT. Protein product: CASIPDRQGYQPQHF.

The chain uses TRBV21-1 and TRBJ1-1; the D call in the table, TRBD1, was not verified against the DNA. TRBV21-1 is shown as a pseudogene. The CDR3 runs 13 residues. The CDR3 reads CASSKDRATEAFF. In DNA form, the CDR3 reads TGTGCCAGCAGCAAAGACAGGGCCACTGAAGCTTTCTTT.

This clonotype has only a few counts. This chain links TRBV11-2 with TRBJ2-2; possible D gene TRBD2, 6 bases. The CDR3 sequence is 17 residues long. Trimming stripped 5 bases from V and 6 bases from J, with 22 bases between. Germline lookup yields CDR1 SGHAT and CDR2 FQNNGV. CDR3 region: CASSLRGAQGGSGELFF. As DNA, the CDR3 is TGTGCCAGCAGCCTACGAGGAGCGCAGGGAGGTTCCGGGGAGCTGTTTTTT.